These 15 T cell receptor beta chains were all obtained from the same sample, sequenced in a study of T-cell memory formation after mild COVID-19. One entry per CDR3 protein results from TCRdb running MiXCR on the 5' RACE reads. The repertoire holds just over 200,000 distinct CDR3 sequences, with 9.5% as singletons. Sequencing was done on a sample of PBMCs or a T cell subset sorted from them (not recorded which). Receptor source: a man aged 18-30 years who had mild COVID-19 (a few samples of this study predate the infection). Cell type and time point are not known.

In this sample, this clonotype turned up once. The chain recombines TRBV12-3 or TRBV12-4 with TRBJ2-2, with D tentatively TRBD2 (6 bases). V was clipped by 0 bases and J by 6 bases, with 8 bases between them. This CDR3 spans 14 amino acids. The chain's CDR3 is CASSLARGPGELFF. CDR3 in DNA: TGTGCCAGCAGTTTAGCGCGGGGCCCCGGGGAGCTGTTTTTT.

This clonotype was counted ten times or more. This chain joins TRBV5-1 and TRBJ2-5, with TRBD2 matching 14 bases. Per germline, CDR1 SGHRS and CDR2 YFSETQ. Trimming cost V 3 bases and J 5 bases; bases outside gene matches: 9. The CDR3 spans 17 residues. The CDR3 region is CASSWTSGGSGGETQYF. DNA for the CDR3: TGCGCCAGCAGCTGGACTAGCGGGGGGTCAGGAGGGGAGACCCAGTACTTC.

This clonotype has a handful of counts. This chain joins TRBV5-5 and TRBJ1-1; D is unresolved. V was clipped by 5 bases and J by 1 base, with 9 bases between them. The germline gives CDR1 SGHKS, CDR2 YYEKEE (reference sequence). The CDR3 consists of 13 residues. CDR3 in amino acids: CASRVGANTEAFF. The CDR3 DNA reads TGTGCCAGCAGGGTCGGAGCGAACACTGAAGCTTTCTTT.

This clonotype was seen ten or more times. This chain joins TRBV12-3 or TRBV12-4 and TRBJ2-2; tentative D call: TRBD2 (6 bases). This CDR3 region has 12 residues. V was shortened by 5 bases and J by 6 bases, with 7 bases between the two germline ends. CDR3 loop: CASSGGSGELFF. DNA of the CDR3: TGTGCCAGCAGTGGGGGGTCCGGGGAGCTGTTTTTT.

This clonotype turned up a few times. This sequence joins TRBV28 and TRBJ1-1, with a weak D call TRBD1 (5 bases). Germline V gives CDR1 MDHEN, CDR2 SYDVKM. Trimming removed 6 bases from V and 3 bases from J, with 17 bases in between. The CDR3 consists of 15 residues. The DNA for the CDR3 is TGTGCCAGCAGCCCGAACGAAAACAGGTACACTGAAGCTTTCTTT. It translates to CASSPNENRYTEAFF.

The genes are TRBV6-5 and TRBJ1-6; no firm D call. V shed 0 bases and J shed 9 bases, with 12 bases lying between them. The CDR3 is made up of 15 amino acids. Germline CDR1 is MNHEY and CDR2 is SVGAGI. The CDR3 region is CASSYSGGRRSPLHF. The CDR3 nucleotides read TGTGCCAGCAGTTACTCGGGAGGGCGTCGTTCACCCCTCCACTTT.

The chain couples TRBV2 to TRBJ2-3; 7 nucleotides match TRBD1. The CDR3 covers 17 residues. V dropped 4 bases and J dropped 0; count of bases not matched to a gene: 10. CDR1 SNHLY and CDR2 FYNNEI come from the germline V gene. CDR3 coding DNA: TGTGCCAGCAGTGGAGGGACAGCTACTCCTAGCACAGATACGCAGTATTTT. Its translation: CASSGGTATPSTDTQYF.

J is TRBJ2-1 and V is TRBV5-1; 13 nucleotides align to TRBD2. This CDR3 spans 16 amino acids. Germline V CDR1 and CDR2: SGHRS, YFSETQ. With V trimmed by 4 bases and J by 9 bases, 10 bases remained unmatched. The CDR3 nucleotides are TGCGCCAGCAGCGCACTCACTAGCGGGGGGGCCCGTGAGCAGTTCTTC. Its translation is CASSALTSGGAREQFF.

This clonotype occurred a few times. CDR3 sequence: CASSLVGGALGYTF. The CDR3 nucleotides are TGTGCCAGCAGCTTGGTGGGGGGGGCCCTTGGCTACACCTTC. The chain uses TRBV7-2 and TRBJ1-2, with D possibly being TRBD1 (6 bases). The CDR3 runs to 14 residues. Between the trimmed V and J ends, which lost 3 bases and 7 bases, there was a span of 15 bases. Germline assignment: CDR1 SGHTA and CDR2 FQGNSA.

This clonotype has a count of ten or more. The V and J genes are TRBV4-3 and TRBJ2-3; D gene uncertain. Germline values: CDR1 LGHNA, CDR2 YSLEER. CDR3 length: 14 amino acids. V gave up 1 base and J gave up 2 bases, with 7 bases separating them. The CDR3 coding sequence is TGCGCCAGCAGCCAAGCTGACCACACAGATACGCAGTATTTT. Translating gives CASSQADHTDTQYF.

V is TRBV19 and J is TRBJ1-1; TRBD1 matches 8 bases. CDR3 length: 21 residues. Germline V gene data show CDR1 as LNHDA and CDR2 as SQIVND (reference sequence). Trimming removed 4 bases from V and 0 bases from J; junction bases left unmatched: 22. CDR3 region: CASSKLQGAVNPRLMNTEAFF. CDR3 nucleotides: TGTGCCAGTAGTAAGCTCCAGGGGGCAGTCAACCCTCGACTAATGAACACTGAAGCTTTCTTT.

The rearrangement links TRBV28 to TRBJ1-5, with TRBD1 matching over 7 bases. CDR3 length: 14 amino acids. Trimming removed 5 bases from V and 7 bases from J; junction bases left unmatched: 8. In germline, CDR1 is MDHEN, CDR2 SYDVKM. As DNA, the CDR3 is TGTGCCAGCAGTCCGACAGGGTTTGTACAGCCCCAGCATTTT. Protein: CASSPTGFVQPQHF.

This clonotype was seen only a few times. V gene TRBV4-1 combines with J gene TRBJ2-3; D remains unclear. CDR1 is MGHRA, CDR2 YSYEKL, per germline. CDR3 size: 16 residues. Trimming removed 0 bases at V and 0 bases at J, with 10 bases between. The CDR3 sequence is CASSQEAVPSTDTQYF. The CDR3 bases are TGCGCCAGCAGCCAAGAGGCAGTTCCTAGCACAGATACGCAGTATTTT.

The V and J genes are TRBV18 and TRBJ2-7; possible D gene TRBD1, 6 bases. Trimming removed 6 bases at V and 1 base at J, with 19 bases between. The CDR3 length is 16 residues. The germline gives CDR1 KGHSH, CDR2 LQKENI. The CDR3 sequence is CASSPRGPGPSYEQYV. The CDR3 region has the DNA TGTGCCAGCTCCCCCAGGGGTCCAGGGCCATCCTACGAGCAGTACGTC.

This chain links TRBV10-3 with TRBJ2-3; D remains ambiguous. This CDR3 has 11 amino acids. Germline V gene sequence: CDR1 ENHRY, CDR2 SYGVKD. V gave up 7 bases and J gave up 0 bases, with 2 bases separating them. The CDR3 nucleotides are TGTGCCATCACAAGCACAGATACGCAGTATTTT. It encodes CAITSTDTQYF.